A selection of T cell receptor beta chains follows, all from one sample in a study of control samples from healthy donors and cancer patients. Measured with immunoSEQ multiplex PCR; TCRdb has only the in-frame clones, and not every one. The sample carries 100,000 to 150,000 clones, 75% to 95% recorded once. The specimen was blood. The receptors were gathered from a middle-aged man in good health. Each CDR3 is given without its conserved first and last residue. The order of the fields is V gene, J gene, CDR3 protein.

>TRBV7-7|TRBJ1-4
ASSLGPGVREKLF
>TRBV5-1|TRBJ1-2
ASSLHRGGSGYT
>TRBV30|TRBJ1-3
AWTGSGNTIY
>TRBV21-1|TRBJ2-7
ASSMGRSQY
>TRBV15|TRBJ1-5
ATSKRYSNQPQH
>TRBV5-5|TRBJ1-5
ASSFASGGQPQH
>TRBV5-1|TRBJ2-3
ASSLEVRRNTDTQY
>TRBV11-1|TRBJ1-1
ASSRGLGTEAF
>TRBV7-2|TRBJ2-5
ASSLGIAGRPY
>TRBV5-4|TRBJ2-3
ASSFGGGGTDTQY
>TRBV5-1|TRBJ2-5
ASSLGLLGTQY
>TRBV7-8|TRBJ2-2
ASSLGRTNTGELF
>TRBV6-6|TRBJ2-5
ASSLQGGETQY
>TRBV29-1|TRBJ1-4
SVKLREKLF
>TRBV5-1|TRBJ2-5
ASSQEGSMGKTQY
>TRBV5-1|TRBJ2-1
ASSLVAGTYNEQF
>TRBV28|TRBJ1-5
ASTIGGSSSNQPQH
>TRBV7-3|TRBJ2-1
ASSFRSGGNNEQF
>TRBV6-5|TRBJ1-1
ASKRSGGTAEAF
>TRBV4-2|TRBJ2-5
ASSLTGTSVRETQY
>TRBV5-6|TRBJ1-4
ASSFDRVDEKLF
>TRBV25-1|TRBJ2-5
ASSESRVMETQY
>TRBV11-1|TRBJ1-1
ASSLEWVWNTEAF
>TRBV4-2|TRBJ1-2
ASRPGTGEGYT
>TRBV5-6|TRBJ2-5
ASSDTGVKETQY
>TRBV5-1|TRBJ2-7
ASSFFPGEDEQY
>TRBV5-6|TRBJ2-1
ASSFRGSYNEQF
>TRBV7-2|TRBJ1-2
ASSLFSGGPSGYT
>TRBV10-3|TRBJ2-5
AISDTRLAGGGETQY
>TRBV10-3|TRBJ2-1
ASSSGGRNEQF
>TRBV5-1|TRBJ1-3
ASSLASAGNTIY
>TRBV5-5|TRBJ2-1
ASSLGAPNEQF
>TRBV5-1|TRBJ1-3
ASSLGRGGNTIY
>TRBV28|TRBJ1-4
ASTLGQGRGEKLF
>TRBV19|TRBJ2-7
ASSITVDREQY
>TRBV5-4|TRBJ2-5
ASSLAGGVGETQY
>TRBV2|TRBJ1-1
AAESGTANTEAF
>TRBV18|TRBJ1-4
ASSPNFGGNEKLF
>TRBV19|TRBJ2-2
ASSVQGFRELF
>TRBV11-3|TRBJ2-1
ASSLDGRGGLDEQF
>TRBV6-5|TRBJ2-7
ASRAGTGIHEQY
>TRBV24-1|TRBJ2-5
ATSDPMNQGRSETQY
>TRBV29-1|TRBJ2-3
SVDVGDTQY
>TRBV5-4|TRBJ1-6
ASSEGGVLNSPLH
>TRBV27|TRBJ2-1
ASSLRRGVEQF
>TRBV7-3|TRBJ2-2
ASSRGQGGELF
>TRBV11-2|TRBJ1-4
ASTVGTATNEKLF
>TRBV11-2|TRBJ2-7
ASSLDLGNPYYEQY
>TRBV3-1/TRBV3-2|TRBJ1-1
ASRDRFGNTEAF
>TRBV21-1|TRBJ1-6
ASQPGLNSPLH
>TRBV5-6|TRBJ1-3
ASQLTGTGDGNTIY
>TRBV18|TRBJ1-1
ASSPNMVIEGTEAF
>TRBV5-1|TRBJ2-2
ASSPSGGNTGELF